Listed below are T cell receptor beta chains from one sample, sequenced in a study of CD8 T cells in Susac syndrome. TCRdb recomputed calls from the immunoSEQ multiplex PCR reads with MiXCR, one row per CDR3 protein. The sample shows 150,000 to 200,000 distinct CDR3 sequences, 80% to 95% of them seen only once. The specimen was CD4+ T cells from PBMCs. Receptor source: a human donor with multiple sclerosis. Each CDR3 is given with its conserved first and last residue. D genes are given only for firm matches. Not all rows give a size; the values are once, few, many and, for expanded clones, a class.

>TRBV12-5|-|TRBJ2-7|-
TGTGCTAGTGAACAGGCCCCCTACGAGCAGTACTTC
CASEQAPYEQYF
>TRBV7-9|-|TRBJ1-3|TRBD1
TGTGCCAGCAGCTTAAGAGGGACAGGGTACGGAAACACCATATATTTT
CASSLRGTGYGNTIYF
>TRBV7-3|-|TRBJ1-1|-
TGTGCCAGCAGCCCCCTCGGGCGGATGAACACTGAAGCTTTCTTT
CASSPLGRMNTEAFF
>TRBV23-1|-|TRBJ2-3|TRBD2
TGCGCCAGCAGTCAATCTGTTAACGACGGGGGGGGAGATACGCAGTATTTT
CASSQSVNDGGGDTQYF
>TRBV6-2/TRBV6-3|-|TRBJ2-1|TRBD2
TGTGCCAGCAGTTACTTCGGACTAGCGTCCAGCTCCTACAATGAGCAGTTCTTC
CASSYFGLASSSYNEQFF
>TRBV28|-|TRBJ1-4|TRBD1
TGTGCCAGCAGTTCTCCGGGACAGGGTTTGGAAAAACTGTTTTTT
CASSSPGQGLEKLFF
>TRBV20-1|-|TRBJ2-2|-
TGCAGTGCTAGGGACACACTGGTTGGGGCCGGGGAGCTGTTTTTT
CSARDTLVGAGELFF
>TRBV7-2|-|TRBJ2-1|-
TGTGCCAGCAGTTTTCCAGGGAATGAGCAGTTCTTC
CASSFPGNEQFF
>TRBV28|-|TRBJ2-7|-
TGTGCCAGCAGTTCTTTGGGCAGCTACCTGACGGGCTCCTACGAGCAGTACTTC
CASSSLGSYLTGSYEQYF
>TRBV7-2|-|TRBJ2-5|-
TGTGCCAGCAGCCGAGGACAGAGCCAGACCCAGTACTTC
CASSRGQSQTQYF
>TRBV7-9|-|TRBJ2-7|-
TGTGCCAGCAGCTTACTTGGGACCTACGAGCAGTACTTC
CASSLLGTYEQYF
>TRBV2|-|TRBJ2-3|-
TGTGCCAGCAGTGATGGGGCAGATACGCAGTATTTT
CASSDGADTQYF
>TRBV5-4|-|TRBJ2-4|TRBD1
TGTGCCAGCAGCTTGCCCCCCACAGCTTGGGTCCTTTACAGGGGAAGTAACATTCAGTACTTC
CASSLPPTAWVLYRGSNIQYF
>TRBV3-1|-|TRBJ2-7|-
TGTGCCAGCAGGCATTCCGCCCCGGGAGACTCCTACGAGCAGTACTTC
CASRHSAPGDSYEQYF
>TRBV7-9|-|TRBJ2-5|-
TGTGCCAGCAGACCTACATCTTTGTCTGTAGAGACCCAGTACTTC
CASRPTSLSVETQYF
>TRBV3-1|-|TRBJ2-7|TRBD2
TGTGCCAGCAGCCAACCGCTGAATAGAGGACTGGGACTAGCGGCGGTTTACGAGCAGTACTTC
CASSQPLNRGLGLAAVYEQYF
>TRBV7-6|-|TRBJ1-2|TRBD1
TGTGCCAGCAGCTTAGCCGGGACAGGGGATGGCTACACCTTC
CASSLAGTGDGYTF
>TRBV28|-|TRBJ2-7|-
TGTGCCAGCATAGCCGGAGGGCCGTGGGGGGAGCAGTACTTC
CASIAGGPWGEQYF
>TRBV7-3|-|TRBJ2-1|TRBD2
TGTCCCAGCAGCAAGACTAGCGGGATTGGGGATGAGCAGTTCTTC
CPSSKTSGIGDEQFF
>TRBV27|-|TRBJ1-4|-
TGTGCCAGCAGCCCTCGACTCTCGGAGTGGGAAAAACTGTTTTTT
CASSPRLSEWEKLFF
>TRBV2|once|TRBJ2-1|-
TGTGCCAGCACCCCGACAACCCGGAATGAGCAGTTCTTC
CASTPTTRNEQFF
>TRBV7-6|-|TRBJ2-5|-
TGTGCCAGCAGCTCCAATGGTGGGTCAGAGACCCAGTACTTC
CASSSNGGSETQYF
>TRBV5-1|once|TRBJ2-7|-
TGCGCCAGCAGTCCGATAAATGCCAAGGGCGAGCAGTACTTC
CASSPINAKGEQYF
>TRBV29-1|-|TRBJ2-1|-
TGCAGCGTTTTGGGGTACAATGAGCAGTTCTTC
CSVLGYNEQFF
>TRBV6-2/TRBV6-3|-|TRBJ2-7|-
TGTGCCAGCAGAGACAGATACCCCTACGAGCAGTACTTC
CASRDRYPYEQYF
>TRBV3-1|-|TRBJ2-5|TRBD2
TGTGCCAGCAGCAGACTTCTTCTAGCGGGGGGCCGAACCTTAGAGACCCAGTACTTC
CASSRLLLAGGRTLETQYF
>TRBV27|-|TRBJ1-2|-
TGTGCCAGCAGTTCCGGGACCCGGGGCCTCTATGGCTACACCTTC
CASSSGTRGLYGYTF
>TRBV6-6|-|TRBJ1-5|TRBD1
TGTGCCAGCAGTTTCGGGACAGGGGCCCAGCAGCCCCAGCATTTT
CASSFGTGAQQPQHF
>TRBV6-2/TRBV6-3|-|TRBJ2-3|-
TGTGCCAGCAGTTACGGCCCAGATACGCAGTATTTT
CASSYGPDTQYF
>TRBV6-1|-|TRBJ2-1|TRBD1
TGTGCCAGCAGGGGCCGAACAGGGGATCCCGTCAATGAGCAGTTCTTC
CASRGRTGDPVNEQFF
>TRBV9|-|TRBJ1-3|-
TGTGCCAGCAGTTACGACGGATTCTCGGGAAACACCATATATTTT
CASSYDGFSGNTIYF
>TRBV2|-|TRBJ1-2|TRBD1
TGTGCCAGCAGGACCGACAGGGGGGACTATGGCTACACCTTC
CASRTDRGDYGYTF
>TRBV7-2|-|TRBJ1-6|-
TGTGCCAGCAGCTTGGGGGGGGCTGGCTATAATTCACCCCTCCACTTT
CASSLGGAGYNSPLHF
>TRBV2|-|TRBJ2-2|-
TGTGCCAGCAGACTACTAGCTAACACCGGGGAGCTGTTTTTT
CASRLLANTGELFF
>TRBV7-9|-|TRBJ1-6|-
TGTGCCAGCAGCCACGACAGTGTCGAATCGCCCCTCCACTTT
CASSHDSVESPLHF